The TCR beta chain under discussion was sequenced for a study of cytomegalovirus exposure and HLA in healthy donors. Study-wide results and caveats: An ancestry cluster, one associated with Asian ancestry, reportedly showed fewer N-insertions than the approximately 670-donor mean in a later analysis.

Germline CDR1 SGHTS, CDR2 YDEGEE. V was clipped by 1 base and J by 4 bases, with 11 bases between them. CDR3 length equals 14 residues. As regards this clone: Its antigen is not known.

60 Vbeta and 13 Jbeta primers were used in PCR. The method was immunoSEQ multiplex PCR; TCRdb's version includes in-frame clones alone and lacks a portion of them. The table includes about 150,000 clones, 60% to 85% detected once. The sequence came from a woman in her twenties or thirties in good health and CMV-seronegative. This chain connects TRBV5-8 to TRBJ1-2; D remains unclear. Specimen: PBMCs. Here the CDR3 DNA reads TGTGCCAGCAGCTTGAGTACTATTCTCTATGGCTACACCTTC. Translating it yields CASSLSTILYGYTF.